The rows below give T cell receptor beta chains drawn from one sample of a study of blood T cell repertoires in COVID-19. Data came from immunoSEQ multiplex PCR; TCRdb stores just in-frame clones and leaves some out. The sample shows about 120,000 clones, around four fifths of them seen only once. What was sequenced was peripheral blood. The receptors come from a man under 40 with acute or convalescent COVID-19. Both conserved end residues are part of each CDR3. Fields, in order: D gene, V gene, J gene, clone size, CDR3 DNA, CDR3 protein. The D gene is left open where the match is weak. Clone size is given for some rows only: seen once, a few or many times, or a class if the clone is expanded.

>-|TRBV25-1|TRBJ2-3|once
TGTGCCAGCAGTGCCGAGTCCCGGCGGGATACGCAGTATTTT
CASSAESRRDTQYF
>TRBD1|TRBV2|TRBJ2-4|-
TGTGCCAGCACCCGGCTCGTAACCGGGACAGGGGATTACTTC
CASTRLVTGTGDYF
>-|TRBV11-3|TRBJ2-2|-
TGTGCCAGCAGCCCTAGGAGTACCGGGACCGGGGAGCTGTTTTTT
CASSPRSTGTGELFF
>TRBD1|TRBV7-9|TRBJ1-6|-
TGTGCCAGCAGCCCGGGACAGCCTTCACCCCTCCACTTT
CASSPGQPSPLHF
>TRBD1|TRBV19|TRBJ2-6|once
TGTGCCAGTAGTCCACGGGACAGTTTCAACTCTGGGGCCAACGTCCTGACTTTC
CASSPRDSFNSGANVLTF
>-|TRBV5-1|TRBJ2-7|-
TGCGCCAGCAGCTTTTGGAGCCCGGACAGCGGCTACGAGCAGTACTTC
CASSFWSPDSGYEQYF
>-|TRBV5-6|TRBJ2-3|-
TGTGCCAGCAGTTCTCCCCTCAGGGGGGACACAGATACGCAGTATTTT
CASSSPLRGDTDTQYF
>-|TRBV3-1/TRBV3-2|TRBJ1-6|-
TGTGCCAGCAGCCCCAGGGCGTCAGATTTTTCACCCCTCCACTTT
CASSPRASDFSPLHF
>-|TRBV6-6|TRBJ1-2|-
TGTGCCAGCAAACAGGGTCTCTATGGCTACACCTTC
CASKQGLYGYTF
>-|TRBV19|TRBJ2-7|-
TGTGCCAGTAGTATAGTGCAGGACTCCTACGAGCAGTACTTC
CASSIVQDSYEQYF
>TRBD2|TRBV5-1|TRBJ2-2|-
TGCGCCAGCAGCTCAACCGGGGGGGGCACCGGGGAGCTGTTTTTT
CASSSTGGGTGELFF
>-|TRBV10-3|TRBJ2-5|-
TGTGCCATCAGTGAGAGCATGGTCGGGGAGACCCAGTACTTC
CAISESMVGETQYF
>-|TRBV9|TRBJ2-1|-
TGTGCCAGCAGCCCCACCAATACTCACAATGAGCAGTTCTTC
CASSPTNTHNEQFF
>TRBD1|TRBV7-3|TRBJ1-6|-
TGTGCCAGCAGCCCCGGACAGGGCAGTTCACCCCTCCACTTT
CASSPGQGSSPLHF
>TRBD2|TRBV5-6|TRBJ2-7|few
TGTGCCAGCAGCTCGGCCTGGACTAGCAGGGCCTCCTACGAGCAGTACTTC
CASSSAWTSRASYEQYF
>TRBD1|TRBV6-5|TRBJ1-6|-
TGTGCCAGCAGACGGGACAGCTCTTCACCCCTCCACTTT
CASRRDSSSPLHF
>TRBD1|TRBV4-1|TRBJ1-3|-
TGCGCCAGCAGCCAAGTCGGACAGGGGACCTCTGGAAACACCATATATTTT
CASSQVGQGTSGNTIYF
>TRBD1|TRBV5-1|TRBJ2-7|few
TGCGCCAGCAGCGTACAGGGGTCCTCCTACGAGCAGTACTTC
CASSVQGSSYEQYF
>-|TRBV3-1/TRBV3-2|TRBJ1-4|-
TGTGCCAGCAGTACCGGGACGGAGGGTGAAAAACTGTTTTTT
CASSTGTEGEKLFF
>TRBD1|TRBV11-3|TRBJ2-1|-
TGTGCCAGCAGCCCGAGACAGGGGAGCTCCTACAATGAGCAGTTCTTC
CASSPRQGSSYNEQFF
>TRBD2|TRBV4-1|TRBJ2-1|-
TGCGCCAGCAGCCAAGATTGGGGGACTAGCGATGAGCAGTTCTTC
CASSQDWGTSDEQFF
>-|TRBV27|TRBJ1-5|-
TGTGCCAGCAGTTTAGGGCCATCACGGCCCCAGCATTTT
CASSLGPSRPQHF
>TRBD1|TRBV27|TRBJ1-5|-
TGTGCCAGCAGTTTATTATGGCAGGGGGCAGTTCAGCCCCAGCATTTT
CASSLLWQGAVQPQHF
>TRBD2|TRBV6-2/TRBV6-3|TRBJ2-1|once
TGTGCCAGCAGCCCGGGGCTTTTCCGACTAGCGCGCTACAATGAGCAGTTCTTC
CASSPGLFRLARYNEQFF
>TRBD1|TRBV29-1|TRBJ1-1|-
TGCAGCGTCCACGGGACAGGGGGCCTGGACACTGAAGCTTTCTTT
CSVHGTGGLDTEAFF
>TRBD1|TRBV28|TRBJ1-2|-
TGTGCCAGCAGTCGGGACAGGGGGCTAAGGGGCTACACCTTC
CASSRDRGLRGYTF
>-|TRBV7-3|TRBJ2-2|many
TGTGCCAGCAGCCCGGACTATTCGAACACCGGGGAGCTGTTTTTT
CASSPDYSNTGELFF
>TRBD1|TRBV4-1|TRBJ1-2|-
TGCGCCAGCAGCCGGACAGGGGAAGACTATGGCTACACCTTC
CASSRTGEDYGYTF
>-|TRBV10-3|TRBJ2-2|-
TGTGCCATCAGTGAGTCTCAGGTCGGGGAGCTGTTTTTT
CAISESQVGELFF
>-|TRBV7-9|TRBJ2-7|-
TGTGCCAGCAGTTACCGGGACTTTAAGCAGTACTTC
CASSYRDFKQYF
>TRBD1|TRBV19|TRBJ1-4|-
TGTGCCAGTAGTACCGGGACAGGAAATAATGAAAAACTGTTTTTT
CASSTGTGNNEKLFF
>-|TRBV9|TRBJ1-1|few
TGTGCCAGCAGCTCGGACAGCATGAACACTGAAGCTTTCTTT
CASSSDSMNTEAFF
>TRBD1|TRBV5-4|TRBJ2-3|-
TGTGCCAGCAGCCAAAGACAGGGGCTTCCAACAGATACGCAGTATTTT
CASSQRQGLPTDTQYF
>TRBD1|TRBV27|TRBJ1-1|once
TGTGCCAGCAGGCAGCTGTTAACAGGGGGCTCGAGCACTGAAGCTTTCTTT
CASRQLLTGGSSTEAFF
>TRBD2|TRBV5-1|TRBJ2-1|-
TGCGCCAGCTACCCCGGGACTAGCGGGGGCGATGAGCAGTTCTTC
CASYPGTSGGDEQFF
>-|TRBV2|TRBJ2-3|-
TGTGCCAGCAGTGTAGGGGAAACGCAGTATTTT
CASSVGETQYF
>-|TRBV12-5|TRBJ1-2|-
TGTGCTAGTGGTTTGTACAGGGTTAACTATGGCTACACCTTC
CASGLYRVNYGYTF
>-|TRBV13|TRBJ1-1|-
TGTGCCAGCAGCTTAGTGGAGCCTGAAGCTTTCTTT
CASSLVEPEAFF
>TRBD1|TRBV7-2|TRBJ2-7|-
TGTGCCAGCAGCTCAACAGGGGGCCCCTACGAGCAGTACTTC
CASSSTGGPYEQYF
>-|TRBV19|TRBJ1-5|once
TGTGCCAGTAGTAAGACAGGACCCGGCCATAGCAATCAGCCCCAGCATTTT
CASSKTGPGHSNQPQHF
>-|TRBV7-3|TRBJ2-2|-
TGTGCCAGCAGCCCTTCTACTACCGGGGAGCTGTTTTTT
CASSPSTTGELFF
>-|TRBV3-1/TRBV3-2|TRBJ1-1|few
TGTGCCAGCAGTAAAAGGGTGGCGGGGACGGTAATGAACACTGAAGCTTTCTTT
CASSKRVAGTVMNTEAFF
>-|TRBV7-3|TRBJ2-7|-
TGTGCCAGCAGCTTAGGAGGAGGAGGCCCCTACGAGCAGTACTTC
CASSLGGGGPYEQYF
>-|TRBV6-2/TRBV6-3|TRBJ2-7|once
TGTGCCAGCAGTTACTCCCGACGTCGGGACACGACCTACGAGCAGTACTTC
CASSYSRRRDTTYEQYF
>TRBD1|TRBV7-3|TRBJ1-1|-
TGTGCCAGCAGCTTATCTGGACAGGGGAACACTGAAGCTTTCTTT
CASSLSGQGNTEAFF
>-|TRBV4-3|TRBJ1-4|-
TGCGCCAGCAGCCAAGGAGGTCAGGGGAATGAAAAACTGTTTTTT
CASSQGGQGNEKLFF
>-|TRBV27|TRBJ1-1|few
TGTGCCAGCAGTTTATCGTATCCCTCAGGGGCTCCCACTCTTGAAGCTTTCTTT
CASSLSYPSGAPTLEAFF
>-|TRBV6-5|TRBJ2-1|-
TGTGCCAGCAGTTATTCTCGGGTCTACAATGAGCAGTTCTTC
CASSYSRVYNEQFF
>-|TRBV21-1|TRBJ2-3|-
TGTGCCAGCAGCAAAGCCCGACAGACAGATACGCAGTATTTT
CASSKARQTDTQYF
>-|TRBV12-3/TRBV12-4|TRBJ2-1|few
TGTGCCAGCAGTTTTTTGTCCCTCAATGAGCAGTTCTTC
CASSFLSLNEQFF
>-|TRBV19|TRBJ1-5|once
TGTGCCAGTAGTACGAAGACAGTCCATAGCAATCAGCCCCAGCATTTT
CASSTKTVHSNQPQHF
>-|TRBV5-1|TRBJ2-1|-
TGCGCCAGCAGTTCCGACAGGCTGGGACACAATGAGCAGTTCTTC
CASSSDRLGHNEQFF
>TRBD1|TRBV7-2|TRBJ1-2|-
TGTGCCAGCAGCGGCACAGGGGGAGATGGCTACACCTTC
CASSGTGGDGYTF
>-|TRBV11-2|TRBJ1-3|once
TGTGCCAGCAGCTTCCCAACTGGAAACACCATATATTTT
CASSFPTGNTIYF
>-|TRBV19|TRBJ1-1|-
TGTGCCAGTAGTATGGGCCTTCCGAACACTGAAGCTTTCTTT
CASSMGLPNTEAFF
>-|TRBV4-1|TRBJ1-3|-
TGCGCCAGCAGCCAATCGGGACTATCTGGAAACACCATATATTTT
CASSQSGLSGNTIYF
>TRBD1|TRBV2|TRBJ1-1|-
TGTGCCAGCAGCCCGGGACAGTACACTGAAGCTTTCTTT
CASSPGQYTEAFF